The clone carrying this T cell receptor beta chain was counted many times. The data stem from a study of regulatory T cells in long-lasting Graves disease. Specified time point: newly diagnosed GD, antithyroid drugs for less than 3 months. From RNA extracted from PBMCs, the TCR library was made. Construction of TCR beta libraries relied on iRepertoire HTBI primers and on Arm-PCR targeting CDR3 regions. TCRdb re-called the multiplex PCR reads through MiXCR, storing one row per CDR3 protein. The sample has a few hundred thousand distinct CDR3 sequences; approximately 20% are singletons. Germline CDR1 MNHNS, CDR2 SASEGT. There are 14 residues in the CDR3. V lost 8 bases and J lost 2, with 12 bases in between.

The chain links TRBV6-1 to TRBJ2-2; D call uncertain. This TCR was recovered from a female donor with Graves disease. This material consisted of peripheral blood mononuclear cells (PBMCs), taken at new diagnosis, from a patient treated with antithyroid drugs. The DNA of the CDR3 is TGTGCCAGCGGGCGAACTTTCAACACCGGGGAGCTGTTTTTT. Translated: CASGRTFNTGELFF.